A selection of T cell receptor beta chains follows, all from one sample in a study of T cell responses to AZD1222 COVID-19 vaccine. Measured with immunoSEQ multiplex PCR; TCRdb has only the in-frame clones, and not every one. The sample has tens of thousands of clones, around 88% seen once. Source: peripheral blood, taken 28 days after the second AZD1222 dose. The receptors come from an adult who received the AZD1222 COVID-19 vaccine. The CDR3 runs from the conserved cysteine through the conserved F or W. Fields, in order: clone size, V gene, J gene, D gene, CDR3 protein, CDR3 DNA. A D gene is named only where the DNA matches it firmly. Rows give clone size only sometimes, using once, few, many, or a class for an expanded clone.

clone size: NA
V gene: TRBV19
J gene: TRBJ1-1
D gene: NA
CDR3 protein: CASSIDTEAFF
CDR3 DNA: TGTGCCAGTAGTATAGACACTGAAGCTTTCTTT

clone size: NA
V gene: TRBV2
J gene: TRBJ2-2
D gene: TRBD1
CDR3 protein: CASSEVTGVHGELFF
CDR3 DNA: TGTGCCAGCAGTGAAGTGACAGGGGTTCACGGGGAGCTGTTTTTT

clone size: NA
V gene: TRBV28
J gene: TRBJ1-1
D gene: NA
CDR3 protein: CASSSQPGRGNTEAFF
CDR3 DNA: TGTGCCAGCAGTTCTCAGCCGGGACGGGGGAACACTGAAGCTTTCTTT

clone size: NA
V gene: TRBV5-8
J gene: TRBJ2-3
D gene: NA
CDR3 protein: CASNRDPAADTQYF
CDR3 DNA: TGTGCCAGCAACAGGGACCCCGCGGCAGATACGCAGTATTTT

clone size: NA
V gene: TRBV19
J gene: TRBJ2-7
D gene: NA
CDR3 protein: CASSATGTYYEQYF
CDR3 DNA: TGTGCCAGTAGCGCAACCGGGACATACTACGAGCAGTACTTC

clone size: NA
V gene: TRBV7-3
J gene: TRBJ1-3
D gene: NA
CDR3 protein: CASSLRTGNTIYF
CDR3 DNA: TGTGCCAGCAGCTTACGGACGGGAAACACCATATATTTT

clone size: NA
V gene: TRBV11-1
J gene: TRBJ2-3
D gene: NA
CDR3 protein: CASSLDSTTDTQYF
CDR3 DNA: TGTGCCAGCAGCTTAGACTCTACCACAGATACGCAGTATTTT

clone size: NA
V gene: TRBV7-8
J gene: TRBJ2-3
D gene: TRBD2
CDR3 protein: CASSSGGADTQYF
CDR3 DNA: TGTGCCAGCAGCTCTGGGGGGGCAGATACGCAGTATTTT

clone size: NA
V gene: TRBV5-8
J gene: TRBJ2-1
D gene: NA
CDR3 protein: CASSLIPREGDRFF
CDR3 DNA: TGTGCCAGCAGCTTGATACCGCGTGAAGGAGATAGGTTCTTC

clone size: NA
V gene: TRBV5-1
J gene: TRBJ1-4
D gene: NA
CDR3 protein: CASSLVGNPTNEKLFF
CDR3 DNA: TGCGCCAGCAGCTTGGTCGGAAATCCAACTAATGAAAAACTGTTTTTT

clone size: NA
V gene: TRBV29-1
J gene: TRBJ2-7
D gene: TRBD2
CDR3 protein: CSVVAGGSYEQYF
CDR3 DNA: TGCAGCGTTGTAGCGGGGGGAAGCTACGAGCAGTACTTC

clone size: once
V gene: TRBV4-1
J gene: TRBJ1-3
D gene: NA
CDR3 protein: CASSQDPRPGSRSGNTIYF
CDR3 DNA: TGCGCCAGCAGCCAAGACCCCCGACCAGGGAGCCGGAGTGGAAACACCATATATTTT

clone size: NA
V gene: TRBV11-2
J gene: TRBJ2-3
D gene: TRBD1
CDR3 protein: CASSPGQGADTQYF
CDR3 DNA: TGTGCCAGCAGCCCCGGACAGGGAGCAGATACGCAGTATTTT

clone size: NA
V gene: TRBV24-1
J gene: TRBJ2-7
D gene: NA
CDR3 protein: CATSAPGAGSYEQYF
CDR3 DNA: TGTGCCACCAGTGCCCCCGGGGCGGGCTCCTACGAGCAGTACTTC

clone size: NA
V gene: TRBV19
J gene: TRBJ1-2
D gene: NA
CDR3 protein: CASSPIDGGSQQYGYTF
CDR3 DNA: TGTGCCAGTAGCCCGATTGATGGGGGGTCGCAACAGTATGGCTACACCTTC

clone size: few
V gene: TRBV5-6
J gene: TRBJ1-4
D gene: NA
CDR3 protein: CASSQKGTGNNEKLFF
CDR3 DNA: TGTGCCAGCAGCCAAAAAGGAACAGGGAATAATGAAAAACTGTTTTTT

clone size: NA
V gene: TRBV15
J gene: TRBJ1-4
D gene: NA
CDR3 protein: CATSTATGTNEKLFF
CDR3 DNA: TGTGCCACCAGCACCGCCACAGGGACTAATGAAAAACTGTTTTTT

clone size: NA
V gene: TRBV9
J gene: TRBJ1-3
D gene: NA
CDR3 protein: CASSLFQHSGNTIYF
CDR3 DNA: TGTGCCAGCAGCTTATTCCAGCACTCTGGAAACACCATATATTTT

clone size: NA
V gene: TRBV5-1
J gene: TRBJ2-7
D gene: NA
CDR3 protein: CASSLAGTNLSPYEQYF
CDR3 DNA: TGCGCCAGCAGCTTGGCCGGCACGAACCTAAGCCCCTACGAGCAGTACTTC

clone size: NA
V gene: TRBV5-3
J gene: TRBJ1-5
D gene: NA
CDR3 protein: CARILPGGSLNQPQHF
CDR3 DNA: TGTGCCAGAATCCTGCCGGGAGGAAGCCTAAATCAGCCCCAGCATTTT

clone size: NA
V gene: TRBV2
J gene: TRBJ2-7
D gene: NA
CDR3 protein: CASSLLGEQYF
CDR3 DNA: TGTGCCAGCAGCCTTCTAGGCGAGCAGTACTTC

clone size: NA
V gene: TRBV25-1
J gene: TRBJ2-1
D gene: TRBD2
CDR3 protein: CASNLAAGGEQFF
CDR3 DNA: TGTGCCAGCAACCTGGCGGCGGGAGGTGAGCAGTTCTTC

clone size: NA
V gene: TRBV6-5
J gene: TRBJ1-2
D gene: TRBD1
CDR3 protein: CASRSRQGGNYGYTF
CDR3 DNA: TGTGCCAGCAGGTCCCGACAGGGGGGCAACTATGGCTACACCTTC

clone size: NA
V gene: TRBV6-2/TRBV6-3
J gene: TRBJ1-5
D gene: NA
CDR3 protein: CASSYPPETQHF
CDR3 DNA: TGTGCCAGCAGTTACCCCCCGGAAACGCAGCATTTT

clone size: NA
V gene: TRBV12-3/TRBV12-4
J gene: TRBJ2-3
D gene: NA
CDR3 protein: CASKPGSGTQYF
CDR3 DNA: TGTGCCAGCAAGCCCGGATCTGGGACGCAGTATTTT

clone size: NA
V gene: TRBV10-3
J gene: TRBJ1-6
D gene: NA
CDR3 protein: CAISDPTASSYNSPLHF
CDR3 DNA: TGTGCCATCAGTGACCCGACAGCGAGCTCCTATAATTCACCCCTCCACTTT

clone size: NA
V gene: TRBV3-1/TRBV3-2
J gene: TRBJ2-7
D gene: NA
CDR3 protein: CASSQGAGIYYEQYF
CDR3 DNA: TGTGCCAGCAGCCAAGGCGCAGGGATATACTACGAGCAGTACTTC

clone size: once
V gene: TRBV13
J gene: TRBJ1-2
D gene: TRBD1
CDR3 protein: CASSLVQGVYGYTF
CDR3 DNA: TGTGCCAGCAGCTTAGTTCAGGGGGTGTATGGCTACACCTTC

clone size: NA
V gene: TRBV11-2
J gene: TRBJ1-1
D gene: TRBD1
CDR3 protein: CASSFDRGTEAFF
CDR3 DNA: TGTGCCAGCAGCTTCGACAGGGGCACTGAAGCTTTCTTT

clone size: once
V gene: TRBV5-6
J gene: TRBJ2-5
D gene: TRBD2
CDR3 protein: CASGLAGQETQYF
CDR3 DNA: TGTGCCAGCGGATTAGCGGGGCAAGAGACCCAGTACTTC

clone size: once
V gene: TRBV12-2
J gene: TRBJ1-1
D gene: NA
CDR3 protein: CASRLGHAAFF
CDR3 DNA: TGTGCAAGTCGCTTGGGACACGCGGCTTTCTTT

clone size: NA
V gene: TRBV6-2/TRBV6-3
J gene: TRBJ1-1
D gene: TRBD1
CDR3 protein: CASSYEGTAWYEAFF
CDR3 DNA: TGTGCCAGCAGTTACGAGGGGACAGCTTGGTATGAAGCTTTCTTT

clone size: NA
V gene: TRBV6-6
J gene: TRBJ1-2
D gene: NA
CDR3 protein: CASSLSGAPRSNYGYTF
CDR3 DNA: TGTGCCAGCAGTCTCTCAGGGGCACCCCGATCTAACTATGGCTACACCTTC

clone size: NA
V gene: TRBV30
J gene: TRBJ2-6
D gene: NA
CDR3 protein: CAWSVQAGANVLTF
CDR3 DNA: TGTGCCTGGAGTGTACAGGCAGGGGCCAACGTCCTGACTTTC

clone size: NA
V gene: TRBV6-6
J gene: TRBJ2-3
D gene: TRBD2
CDR3 protein: CASSYGLAGELDTQYF
CDR3 DNA: TGTGCCAGCAGTTACGGATTAGCGGGGGAACTGGATACGCAGTATTTT

clone size: NA
V gene: TRBV18
J gene: TRBJ1-2
D gene: TRBD1
CDR3 protein: CASSWDRTHNYGYTF
CDR3 DNA: TGTGCCAGCTCCTGGGACAGGACTCATAACTATGGCTACACCTTC

clone size: NA
V gene: TRBV11-2
J gene: TRBJ2-2
D gene: TRBD2
CDR3 protein: CASSYPGGQGFTGELFF
CDR3 DNA: TGTGCCAGCAGCTACCCGGGAGGGCAGGGTTTCACCGGGGAGCTGTTTTTT

clone size: NA
V gene: TRBV4-1
J gene: TRBJ1-1
D gene: NA
CDR3 protein: CASSQRQTLNTEAFF
CDR3 DNA: TGCGCCAGCAGCCAACGACAAACCTTGAACACTGAAGCTTTCTTT

clone size: NA
V gene: TRBV7-9
J gene: TRBJ1-5
D gene: NA
CDR3 protein: CASSPDSYQPQHF
CDR3 DNA: TGTGCCAGCAGCCCCGACAGTTATCAGCCCCAGCATTTT

clone size: NA
V gene: TRBV19
J gene: TRBJ1-2
D gene: TRBD1
CDR3 protein: CASSGQSLYGYTF
CDR3 DNA: TGTGCCAGTTCGGGACAGTCCCTCTATGGCTACACCTTC

clone size: NA
V gene: TRBV19
J gene: TRBJ1-2
D gene: NA
CDR3 protein: CASRQVENNYGYTF
CDR3 DNA: TGTGCCAGTCGACAAGTAGAAAATAACTATGGCTACACCTTC

clone size: NA
V gene: TRBV6-4
J gene: TRBJ2-6
D gene: NA
CDR3 protein: CASSLTGSRSGANVLTF
CDR3 DNA: TGTGCCAGCAGTTTGACAGGCTCCCGATCTGGGGCCAACGTCCTGACTTTC

clone size: NA
V gene: TRBV15
J gene: TRBJ1-6
D gene: TRBD1
CDR3 protein: CATSPDRVNSPLHF
CDR3 DNA: TGTGCCACCAGTCCCGACAGGGTGAATTCACCCCTCCACTTT